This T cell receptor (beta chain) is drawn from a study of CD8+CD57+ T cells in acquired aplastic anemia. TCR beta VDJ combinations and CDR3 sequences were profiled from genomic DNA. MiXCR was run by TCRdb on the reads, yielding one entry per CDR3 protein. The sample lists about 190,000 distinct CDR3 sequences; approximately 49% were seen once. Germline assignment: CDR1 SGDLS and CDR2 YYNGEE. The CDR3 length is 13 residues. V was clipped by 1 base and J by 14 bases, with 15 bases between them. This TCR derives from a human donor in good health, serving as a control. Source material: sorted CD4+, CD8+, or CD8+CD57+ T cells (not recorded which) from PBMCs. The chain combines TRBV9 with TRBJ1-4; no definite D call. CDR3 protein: CASSVNQRGWLFF. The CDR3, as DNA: TGTGCCAGCAGCGTAAATCAGAGAGGCTGGCTGTTTTTT.